The 5 T cell receptor beta chains below all came from one sample that was sequenced in a study of shared clonotypes between healthy human individuals. Assay used: immunoSEQ multiplex PCR; TCRdb lists only in-frame clones, some missing. Among approximately 2.3 million clones listed, more than 80% were seen once. The sample comprised naive CD4+ T cells from PBMCs. Subset denoted: CD45RA+ positively selected. These receptors came from a man aged 18 to 35 in good health. Some clones in this sample may be carry-over from other donors' samples.

The chain is built from TRBV6-1 and TRBJ1-1; no clear D gene. Germline CDR1 is MNHNS and CDR2 is SASEGT. The CDR3 runs to 15 residues. With 5 bases removed from V and 1 base from J, the gap between germline ends came to 14 bases. CDR3 sequence: CASSPFRATNTEAFF. For the CDR3, the DNA is TGTGCCAGCAGTCCGTTCCGAGCGACGAACACTGAAGCTTTCTTT.

The J gene is TRBJ2-7, the V gene TRBV9; 11 nucleotides agree with TRBD1. J was trimmed by 4 bases and V by 4 bases; bases with no gene match: 4. This CDR3 has 14 residues. Germline V gene lookup returns CDR1 SGDLS and CDR2 YYNGEE. The CDR3 here is CASSLGTGGYEQYF. CDR3 DNA sequence: TGTGCCAGCAGCCTAGGGACAGGGGGATACGAGCAGTACTTC.

The chain has TRBV7-3 and TRBJ2-1; D may be TRBD1 (5 bases). The germline V gene has CDR1 SGHTA and CDR2 FQGTGA. Trimming took 5 bases from V and 3 from J, leaving 14 bases between them. CDR3 length equals 15 residues. The CDR3, as DNA: TGTGCCAGCAGCCCCTCCACAGACAGCTACAATGAGCAGTTCTTC. It yields the protein CASSPSTDSYNEQFF.

J is TRBJ1-2 and V is TRBV28, with TRBD1 matching over 9 bases. The CDR3 is made up of 14 amino acids. Trimming at V came to 3 bases and at J to 7 bases, leaving 6 bases not matched to a gene. The germline CDR1 and CDR2 sequences are MDHEN and SYDVKM. The DNA of the CDR3 is TGTGCCAGCAGTTTTGGGGGACAGGGACGTGGCTACACCTTC. Protein sequence: CASSFGGQGRGYTF.

The chain links TRBV29-1 to TRBJ1-6, with D possibly TRBD1 on 5 matching bases. CDR1 SQVTM and CDR2 ANQGSEA come from the germline V gene. This CDR3 contains 13 residues. V was shortened by 7 bases and J by 7 bases, with 14 bases between the two germline ends. CDR3 in amino acids: CSARDGKNSPLHF. CDR3 sequence (DNA): TGCAGCGCCCGGGACGGAAAAAATTCACCCCTCCACTTT.